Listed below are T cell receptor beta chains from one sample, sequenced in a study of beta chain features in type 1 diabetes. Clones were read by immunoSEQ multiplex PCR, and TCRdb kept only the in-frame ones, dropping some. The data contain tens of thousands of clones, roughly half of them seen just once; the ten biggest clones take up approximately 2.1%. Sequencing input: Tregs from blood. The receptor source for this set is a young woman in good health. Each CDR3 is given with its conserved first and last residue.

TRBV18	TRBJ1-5	CASSPGGNQPQHF
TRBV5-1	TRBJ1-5	CASSLAEGEGPQHF
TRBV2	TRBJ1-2	CASSRRADGGYGYTF
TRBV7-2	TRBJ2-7	CASSNRDSRQYF
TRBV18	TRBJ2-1	CASSPRTSGRGLNEQFF
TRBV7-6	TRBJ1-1	CASSRQGRTEAFF
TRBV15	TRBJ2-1	CATKLILGPSNNEQFF
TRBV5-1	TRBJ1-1	CASSLDGVGGLNTEAFF
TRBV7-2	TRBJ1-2	CASSLVQGAGGYTF
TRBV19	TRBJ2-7	CASSMGRPYEQYF
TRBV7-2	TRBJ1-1	CASSLGQPSNTEAFF
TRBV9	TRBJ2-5	CASSDDGGFTPQETQYF
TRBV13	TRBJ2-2	CASSFSANTGELFF
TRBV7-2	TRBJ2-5	CASTSFRYQETQYF
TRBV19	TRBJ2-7	CASSARDRLLYEQYF
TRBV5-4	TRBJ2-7	CASSLIRLAGSGYEQYF
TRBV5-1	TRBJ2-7	CASSLGAGEHEQYF
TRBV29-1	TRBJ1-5	CSASDSPKQPQHF
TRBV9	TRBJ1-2	CASAPAGAEANYGYTF
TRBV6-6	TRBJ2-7	CASSSFGTSGNEQYF
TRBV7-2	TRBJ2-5	CASSLGGLSETQYF
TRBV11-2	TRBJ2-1	CASSLARTRIPGEQFF
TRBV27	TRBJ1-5	CASSDSYHSNQPQHF
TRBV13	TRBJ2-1	CASSFLTSGRGNEQFF
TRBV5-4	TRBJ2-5	CASSLSGTSGRRETQYF
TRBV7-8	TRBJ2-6	CASSLRDRGFTGANVLTF
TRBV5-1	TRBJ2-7	CASSVSGTGAYEQYF
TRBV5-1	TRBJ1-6	CASSEGLGNSPLHF
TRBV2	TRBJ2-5	CASSEGGQNGQETQYF
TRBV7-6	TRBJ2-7	CASSLSGQGNHEQYF
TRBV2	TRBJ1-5	CATRDRDNQPQHF
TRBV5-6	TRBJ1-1	CASSLSPPEAFF
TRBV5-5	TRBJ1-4	CASSFHRQALFF
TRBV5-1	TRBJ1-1	CASSPPGQGQAFF
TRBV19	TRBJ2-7	CASSTDRGYEQYF
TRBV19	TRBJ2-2	CASSRSGVNTGELFF
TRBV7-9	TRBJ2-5	CASSSGLAGRETQYF
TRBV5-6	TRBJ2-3	CASSRFSGSRDTQYF
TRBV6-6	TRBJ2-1	CASSYSTLAGYNEQFF
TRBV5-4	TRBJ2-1	CASSSGSYNEQFF
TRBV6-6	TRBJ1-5	CASSYRQDNQPQHF
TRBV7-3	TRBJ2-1	CASSAGVTSGSYNEQFF
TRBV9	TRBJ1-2	CASSGGYWGPGMNYGYTF
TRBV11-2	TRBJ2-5	CASSLVGGNSQETQYF
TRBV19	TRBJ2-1	CASKLAGGYNEQFF
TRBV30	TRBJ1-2	CAWEGDHYGYTF
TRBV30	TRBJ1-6	CAWSVPGGLNSPLHF
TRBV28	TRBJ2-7	CASSTTGTGDYEQYF
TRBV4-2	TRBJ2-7	CASSQDLAGADYEQYF
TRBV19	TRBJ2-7	CASSRSYGTYEQYF
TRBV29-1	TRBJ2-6	CSVIDGASGANVLTF
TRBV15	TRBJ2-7	CATSRRGGWQYF
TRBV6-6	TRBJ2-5	CASSYSGGRETQYF
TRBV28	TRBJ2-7	CASSPPTGAYEQYF
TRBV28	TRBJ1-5	CASSWTGHSNQPQHF